These T cell receptor beta chains were read from a single sample in a study of blood T cell repertoires in COVID-19. Profiled with immunoSEQ multiplex PCR; TCRdb holds only in-frame clones, not every one. This table holds roughly 60,000 clones, around 90% found once. The sample was peripheral blood. The receptors come from a human donor with acute or convalescent COVID-19. The donor label of this sample is uncertain. CDR3s include the opening cysteine and the closing phenylalanine or tryptophan. D genes are given only for firm matches. Size is stated for part of the rows, as once, few or many counts, or as a class when the clone is expanded.

v_call	clone_size	j_call	d_call	cdr3_aa	cdr3_nt
TRBV12-3/TRBV12-4	NA	TRBJ1-5	NA	CASSRDQPQHF	TGTGCCAGCAGCCGTGATCAGCCCCAGCATTTT
TRBV10-3	NA	TRBJ2-5	TRBD1	CATLDRSSETQYF	TGTGCCACTCTGGACAGGTCCTCTGAGACCCAGTACTTC
TRBV28	NA	TRBJ1-2	NA	CASSKSGFRGGRYGYTF	TGTGCCAGCAGTAAGTCGGGCTTCAGGGGTGGACGCTATGGCTACACCTTC
TRBV11-2	NA	TRBJ1-4	NA	CASSEPGQGEKLFF	TGTGCCAGCAGCGAACCGGGACAAGGCGAAAAACTGTTTTTT
TRBV19	NA	TRBJ1-5	NA	CASSIGDMPTALRNLAQHF	TGTGCCAGTAGTATAGGGGATATGCCGACAGCCCTTAGGAATCTGGCCCAGCATTTT
TRBV19	NA	TRBJ2-2	TRBD1	CASSPRTGGANTGELFF	TGTGCCAGTAGTCCCAGGACAGGGGGGGCGAACACCGGGGAGCTGTTTTTT
TRBV27	NA	TRBJ2-3	TRBD1	CASRSLDRTFSTDTQYF	TGTGCCAGCAGATCTCTGGACAGGACATTTAGCACAGATACGCAGTATTTT
TRBV19	NA	TRBJ2-7	TRBD1	CASSEQGDEQYF	TGTGCCAGTAGTGAGCAGGGGGACGAGCAGTACTTC
TRBV27	NA	TRBJ1-2	TRBD1	CASRQGDYGYTF	TGTGCCAGCCGACAGGGCGACTATGGCTACACCTTC
TRBV6-1	NA	TRBJ2-3	TRBD2	CASSDSGRVDTQYF	TGTGCCAGCAGTGATAGCGGGAGAGTAGATACGCAGTATTTT
TRBV5-1	once	TRBJ2-3	NA	CASSRAGASTDTQYF	TGCGCCAGCAGTCGGGCGGGGGCTAGCACAGATACGCAGTATTTT
TRBV6-5	NA	TRBJ1-1	TRBD1	CASNNRGRTEAFF	TGTGCCAGCAATAACAGGGGGCGAACTGAAGCTTTCTTT
TRBV7-9	NA	TRBJ1-2	TRBD1	CASSTGQGAYGYTF	TGTGCCAGCAGCACTGGACAGGGGGCATATGGCTACACCTTC
TRBV19	NA	TRBJ1-1	NA	CASSIRGLNTEAFF	TGTGCCAGTAGTATCAGGGGTCTGAACACTGAAGCTTTCTTT
TRBV7-8	NA	TRBJ2-4	TRBD1	CASSPDREAKNIQYF	TGTGCCAGCAGCCCGGACAGGGAAGCCAAAAACATTCAGTACTTC
TRBV24-1	NA	TRBJ2-3	TRBD2	CATSEPGTSGRGYTDTQYF	TGTGCCACCAGTGAACCCGGGACTAGCGGGAGGGGATACACAGATACGCAGTATTTT
TRBV19	NA	TRBJ1-2	TRBD1	CASSRTGEGGYTF	TGTGCCAGTAGCAGGACAGGGGAAGGTGGCTACACCTTC
TRBV5-1	NA	TRBJ1-6	NA	CASTDSEDSPLHF	TGCGCCAGCACCGACAGTGAGGATTCACCCCTCCACTTT
TRBV7-7	NA	TRBJ2-1	TRBD1	CASSLVWAPTGLNEQFF	TGTGCCAGCAGCTTAGTCTGGGCCCCGACAGGGTTAAATGAGCAGTTCTTC
TRBV18	once	TRBJ1-1	TRBD1	CASSPDRVDTEAFF	TGTGCCAGCTCACCTGACAGGGTGGACACTGAAGCTTTCTTT
TRBV10-3	NA	TRBJ1-1	TRBD1	CAISVRQGYTEAFF	TGTGCCATCAGTGTAAGACAGGGGTACACTGAAGCTTTCTTT
TRBV19	few	TRBJ2-3	NA	CASSPPGSRGNTQYF	TGTGCCAGTAGTCCCCCGGGGAGCCGGGGTAATACGCAGTATTTT
TRBV5-1	NA	TRBJ2-1	TRBD2	CASGTSGRNEQFF	TGCGCCAGCGGGACTAGCGGACGCAATGAGCAGTTCTTC
TRBV18	NA	TRBJ2-2	NA	CASSPTGRTGELFF	TGTGCCAGCTCACCGACTGGGAGGACCGGGGAGCTGTTTTTT
TRBV5-4	NA	TRBJ2-1	NA	CASSLKSSSSYNEQFF	TGTGCCAGCAGCTTGAAGAGTTCGAGCTCCTACAATGAGCAGTTCTTC
TRBV5-5	NA	TRBJ1-2	TRBD1	CASSFSSVGTDHGAPYGYTF	TGTGCCAGCAGCTTTTCTTCGGTTGGGACAGACCATGGGGCTCCCTATGGCTACACCTTC
TRBV19	many	TRBJ1-1	TRBD1	CASSIQSTGGVEAFF	TGTGCCAGTAGTATCCAAAGTACAGGGGGCGTTGAAGCTTTCTTT
TRBV27	NA	TRBJ2-3	NA	CASSFADTQYF	TGTGCCAGCAGTTTCGCAGATACGCAGTATTTT
TRBV5-1	NA	TRBJ1-1	NA	CASSLAGGLVAFF	TGCGCCAGCAGCTTGGCCGGAGGGTTGGTGGCTTTCTTT
TRBV28	once	TRBJ2-1	TRBD2	CASSMTSGPTYNEQFF	TGTGCCAGCAGTATGACTAGCGGACCTACCTACAATGAGCAGTTCTTC
TRBV24-1	NA	TRBJ2-2	TRBD1	CATSPVGTGNTGELFF	TGTGCCACCAGCCCCGTAGGGACAGGCAACACCGGGGAGCTGTTTTTT
TRBV6-5	few	TRBJ1-1	TRBD1	CSSGTGVSEAFF	TGTTCGTCCGGGACAGGGGTTTCCGAAGCTTTCTTT
TRBV4-2	NA	TRBJ1-6	TRBD1	CASSQAGQGVNSPLHF	TGTGCCAGCAGCCAAGCGGGACAGGGTGTGAATTCACCCCTCCACTTT
TRBV9	NA	TRBJ1-3	NA	CASSLGQGNTIYF	TGTGCCAGCAGCTTAGGACAGGGAAACACCATATATTTT
TRBV5-1	NA	TRBJ2-7	TRBD1	CASSPDRLYEQYF	TGCGCCAGCAGCCCGGACAGGCTGTACGAGCAGTACTTC
TRBV9	NA	TRBJ1-1	NA	CASSVGIMETTEAFF	TGTGCCAGCAGCGTAGGAATAATGGAGACCACTGAAGCTTTCTTT
TRBV2	NA	TRBJ2-5	NA	CASSSNSLPETQYF	TGTGCCAGCAGTTCAAACAGCCTCCCAGAGACCCAGTACTTC
TRBV19	NA	TRBJ2-2	NA	CASSIGGNTGELFF	TGTGCCAGTAGTATAGGAGGCAACACCGGGGAGCTGTTTTTT
TRBV12-3/TRBV12-4	NA	TRBJ1-1	NA	CASSYRTEAFF	TGTGCCAGCAGCTACAGGACTGAAGCTTTCTTT
TRBV6-4	NA	TRBJ2-1	NA	CASSLSGGSYNEQFF	TGTGCCAGCAGTCTTAGCGGTGGCTCCTACAATGAGCAGTTCTTC
TRBV5-4	NA	TRBJ2-3	NA	CASSLDLASTDTQYF	TGTGCCAGCAGCTTGGATCTAGCGAGCACAGATACGCAGTATTTT
TRBV7-8	NA	TRBJ2-1	TRBD1	CASSLDRGREQFF	TGTGCCAGCAGCTTAGACAGGGGGCGCGAGCAGTTCTTC
TRBV9	NA	TRBJ1-4	TRBD1	CASSGPTGAEKLFF	TGTGCCAGCAGCGGACCGACAGGGGCTGAAAAACTGTTTTTT
TRBV28	NA	TRBJ1-2	TRBD1	CASSSPRDSNYGYTF	TGTGCCAGCAGTTCCCCCCGGGACAGCAACTATGGCTACACCTTC
TRBV30	few	TRBJ1-1	TRBD1	CAWRETGRTEAFF	TGTGCCTGGAGGGAGACAGGGCGCACTGAAGCTTTCTTT
TRBV6-6	NA	TRBJ2-3	NA	CASSDRPRTDTQYF	TGTGCCAGCAGTGACAGGCCTCGCACAGATACGCAGTATTTT
TRBV7-2	NA	TRBJ1-1	TRBD1	CASSLGQLNTEAFF	TGTGCCAGCAGCTTGGGACAGCTGAACACTGAAGCTTTCTTT
TRBV20-1	NA	TRBJ2-7	NA	CSASPFSLSSYEQYF	TGCAGTGCTAGTCCCTTTTCTCTCAGCTCCTACGAGCAGTACTTC
TRBV19	NA	TRBJ2-1	TRBD2	CASSSSIFPSGRAGEQFF	TGTGCCAGTAGTTCTAGTATATTCCCTAGCGGGAGGGCAGGAGAGCAGTTCTTC
TRBV10-1	NA	TRBJ1-5	NA	CASSYAGSLPYNQPQHF	TGCGCCAGCAGTTACGCCGGGAGCCTGCCCTACAATCAGCCCCAGCATTTT
TRBV3-1/TRBV3-2	once	TRBJ1-1	NA	CASSPVPGRGSKAFF	TGTGCCAGCAGCCCGGTCCCCGGGAGGGGGAGTAAAGCTTTCTTT
TRBV6-6	NA	TRBJ2-5	NA	CASRFRDAQYF	TGTGCCAGCAGATTTCGGGATGCTCAGTACTTC
TRBV6-1	few	TRBJ2-7	NA	CASMDGNSYEQYF	TGTGCCAGCATGGACGGGAACTCCTACGAGCAGTACTTC